The T cell receptor (beta chain) described here comes from a study of T cell responses to AZD1222 COVID-19 vaccine (dated by TCRdb to the early 2020s). In terms of the full investigation: TCR sequencing was performed for over 230 trial participants, of whom around 200 were given two doses of AZD1222 and some 26 were given two doses of MenACWY control vaccine. Trial participants were enrolled by age into subgroups of 18-55, 56-69 and 70-plus years, and roughly 160, 29 and 62 TCR-sequenced participants, respectively, were included in these subgroups.

As regards this clone: The target of this receptor is not known. Base quality data are lacking; no much larger clone is found one base away.

What this sample's time point label stands for: about 28 days (+/-7) after the second vaccine dose. According to the study, the label for this sample's treatment or condition signals: meningococcal conjugate vaccine given as trial control. Vaccinee samples came from UK trials COV001 and COV002, including a single-blind randomized controlled phase 2/3 trial of AZD1222 (ChAdOx1 nCoV-19) in healthy adults. Trial participant PBMC samples were collected at day 0 and day 28 after the second dose for TCRbeta chain sequencing. The CDR3 regions of human TCRbeta chains were subjected to immunosequencing. In the authors' own workflow: Repertoire TCRs were matched against a reference library of SARS-CoV-2-specific TCRs generated with the MIRA antigen-specificity platform. Breadth was defined as the fraction of unique TCRs that were SARS-CoV-2-associated. Depth was defined as the fraction of total T cells that were SARS-CoV-2-associated. Using the MIRA data, each spike-specific TCR was assigned both to the spike region to which the TCR was reactive and to a CD4 or CD8 class. Log10-transformed breadth and depth values were compared by one-way ANOVA with Sidak's multiple comparisons tests. TCRdb carries this immuneACCESS record with in-frame sequences only. Its versions omit some clonotypes, under half of them owing to an unresolved V gene in the studies checked, with the rest unexplained. The DNA gave D and trimming, while V, J and clone size come from that table. The sample includes over 120,000 clones, with approximately 85% observed a single time. Of the sample, 5.4% falls within the top ten clones.

At the junction V is shortened by 1 base and J by 6 bases, with 15 bases in between. The CDR3 has 16 amino acids, counting the end cysteine and phenylalanine. Only the CDR3 DNA stays, 48 bases, in frame from base 1. The germline V gene gives CDR1 as SGHTA and CDR2 as FQGNSA. Here is what the overall study found, with its caveats: After two AZD1222 doses, spike-specific TCR breadth and depth were significantly higher than at day 0 and than in MenACWY recipients. The 56-69-year group was small, and its depth increase did not reach significance, likely because of low power. Nearly half of unique spike-specific TCRs reportedly recognized epitopes outside regions mutated in the B.1.351 and B.1.1.7 variants. Only five or six AZD1222 recipients were SARS-CoV-2 seropositive at baseline, limiting conclusions about previously exposed vaccinees. Participants were mostly white British and included more females than males, and it was suggested by the authors that clonal diversity may have been underestimated. Vaccine-associated CD4 TCRs spanned the whole spike protein, with dominant responses in regions 160-218 and 743-854. No day 14 peak-response samples were available, so repertoires were characterized only after the peak T cell response.

The V and J genes are TRBV7-2 and TRBJ2-2; possibly the D gene is TRBD2, per 5 matching bases. The sequencing here drew on peripheral blood, taken 28 days after the second dose of the MenACWY control vaccine. This clonotype was obtained from an adult who received the MenACWY meningococcal vaccine as a control. The nucleotide sequence reads TGTGCCAGCAGCTTAGAGCTAGCTTATCTGTCCGGGGAGCTGTTTTTT. Its coded protein is CASSLELAYLSGELFF.